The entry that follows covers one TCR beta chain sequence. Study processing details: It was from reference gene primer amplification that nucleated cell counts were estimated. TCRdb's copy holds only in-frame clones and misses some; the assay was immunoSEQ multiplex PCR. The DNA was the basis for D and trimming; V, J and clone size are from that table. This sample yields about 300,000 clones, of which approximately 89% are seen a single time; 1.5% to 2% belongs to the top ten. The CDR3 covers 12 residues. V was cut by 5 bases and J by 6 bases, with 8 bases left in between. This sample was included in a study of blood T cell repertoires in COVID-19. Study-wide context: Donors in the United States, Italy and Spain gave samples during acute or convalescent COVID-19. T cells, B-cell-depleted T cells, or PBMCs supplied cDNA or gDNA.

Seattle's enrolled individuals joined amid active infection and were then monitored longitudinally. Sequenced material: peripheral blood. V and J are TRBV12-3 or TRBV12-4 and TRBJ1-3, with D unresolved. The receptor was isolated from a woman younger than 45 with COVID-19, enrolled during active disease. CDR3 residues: CASSLQQNTIYF. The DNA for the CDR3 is TGTGCCAGCAGTCTACAGCAAAACACCATATATTTT.